The rows below give T cell receptor beta chains drawn from one sample of a study of response to subunit inactivated influenza vaccine. A single record per CDR3 protein comes from TCRdb applying MiXCR to the RT-PCR reads. The data hold 280,000 or so distinct CDR3 sequences, with 21% observed a single time. Sequencing was performed on PBMCs from blood, taken about 19 months after vaccination. These receptors all stem from a man aged 50 to 69 who received an inactivated influenza vaccine. The CDR3 runs from the conserved cysteine through the conserved F or W. The D gene is left open where the match is weak. Only some rows state a clone size, as once, few, many or a class for expanded clones.

CDR3 DNA,CDR3 protein,J gene,V gene,clone size,D gene
TGTGCCAGCGGCCAAGTCCTGCCCGGTGAAAAACTGTTTTTT,CASGQVLPGEKLFF,TRBJ1-4,TRBV3-1,once,-
TGTGCCAGCAGAAAGAATAGCAATCAGCCCCAGCATTTT,CASRKNSNQPQHF,TRBJ1-5,TRBV6-2/TRBV6-3,few,-
TGCAGCGTTGTTTCCTTAAGAGGCAATGAGCAGTTCTTC,CSVVSLRGNEQFF,TRBJ2-1,TRBV29-1,few,-
TGTGCCAGCAGTTTTGGAGGGGACGGGGCCAACGTCCTGACTTTC,CASSFGGDGANVLTF,TRBJ2-6,TRBV28,-,-
TGTGCCAGCAGCTCCCACATAGCGGGAGGGCCGGGGAATGAGCAGTTCTTC,CASSSHIAGGPGNEQFF,TRBJ2-1,TRBV7-9,-,TRBD2
TGTGCCAGCAGCCTGTGGCTACGGACTAGTCTCACAGATACGCAGTATTTT,CASSLWLRTSLTDTQYF,TRBJ2-3,TRBV5-6,-,TRBD2
TGCAGTGCTAGAGATTTAGGAGGCAATCAGCCCCAGCATTTT,CSARDLGGNQPQHF,TRBJ1-5,TRBV20-1,-,-
TGTGCCAGCAGCCAAGTTTCCGGGACAGGGGGAATCTATGGCTACACCTTC,CASSQVSGTGGIYGYTF,TRBJ1-2,TRBV4-2,many,TRBD1
TGTGCCAGCAGTGCGCGGGGGGGCGTGGAGAATGAGCAGTTCTTC,CASSARGGVENEQFF,TRBJ2-1,TRBV12-3/TRBV12-4,-,TRBD2
TGCGCCAGCAGCTTCACAGGGCTTCAAGAGACCCAGTACTTC,CASSFTGLQETQYF,TRBJ2-5,TRBV5-1,-,-
TGTGCCTGGAGACCTTTAGGGACTTCCTACGAGCAGTACTTC,CAWRPLGTSYEQYF,TRBJ2-7,TRBV30,-,-
TGTGCCAGCAGTTTAGGTCTCCTAGTAAAAAACTACGAGCAGTACTTC,CASSLGLLVKNYEQYF,TRBJ2-7,TRBV28,few,-
TGCAGTGCTAGAGCCCCGGCGAACTATGGCTACACCTTC,CSARAPANYGYTF,TRBJ1-2,TRBV20-1,-,-
TGTGCCAGCAGAAGGACGGACACCTACGAGCAGTACTTC,CASRRTDTYEQYF,TRBJ2-7,TRBV28,few,-
TGTGCCAGCAGTCCAACGACTAGCGGGGGGAGTTTTGTGACCGGGGAGCTGTTTTTT,CASSPTTSGGSFVTGELFF,TRBJ2-2,TRBV6-1,few,TRBD2
TGTGCCAGCAGCCAAGATCCCATCCGACTAGCGGGAGTGGAAGATACGCAGTATTTT,CASSQDPIRLAGVEDTQYF,TRBJ2-3,TRBV3-1,-,TRBD2
TGTGCCACCAGCAGAGCACCGGGACAGGGGCAATACGAGCAGTACTTC,CATSRAPGQGQYEQYF,TRBJ2-7,TRBV15,-,TRBD1
TGTGCCAGCAGCTTGGGTATGAATGAAAAACTGTTTTTT,CASSLGMNEKLFF,TRBJ1-4,TRBV5-5,once,-
TGTGCCAGCAGTGAGGGGGAATCGACCCTCTTC,CASSEGESTLF,TRBJ2-4,TRBV2,once,-
TGCGCCAGCAGCCCCTGGCTGGACAGTAACTACGAGCAGTACTTC,CASSPWLDSNYEQYF,TRBJ2-7,TRBV5-1,few,-
TGTGCCGGCAGCTTACTCTCAGAGAACACTGAAGCTTTCTTT,CAGSLLSENTEAFF,TRBJ1-1,TRBV7-2,-,-
TGTGCCAGCAGCGCTAGGGGGGGGGACACTGAAGCTTTCTTT,CASSARGGDTEAFF,TRBJ1-1,TRBV9,-,-
TGCAGTGCCAGTCCCGGGGGGAGCAATCAGCCCCAGCATTTT,CSASPGGSNQPQHF,TRBJ1-5,TRBV20-1,-,-
TGTGCCAGTACCCCTTTTTATGCAGGGAACACTGAAGCTTTCTTT,CASTPFYAGNTEAFF,TRBJ1-1,TRBV19,-,-
TGTGCCAGCAGCCAACCCCCAATCCAAGAGACCCAGTACTTC,CASSQPPIQETQYF,TRBJ2-5,TRBV4-2,-,-
TGCGCCAGCAGCCTTCATGAGGCCGGGGAGCTGTTTTTT,CASSLHEAGELFF,TRBJ2-2,TRBV5-1,-,-
TGTGCCAGCAGCCAGCTGGGGGGGGGCACTGAAGCTTTCTTT,CASSQLGGGTEAFF,TRBJ1-1,TRBV3-1,-,-
TGTGCCAGCAGCCTAACTAGCGGGAGTCACAATGAGCAGTTCTTC,CASSLTSGSHNEQFF,TRBJ2-1,TRBV28,few,TRBD2
TGTGCCAGCAGTACGACAGTGGTCCATGGCTACACCTTC,CASSTTVVHGYTF,TRBJ1-2,TRBV12-3/TRBV12-4,few,-
TGTGCCAGCAGTTGGGGAACAGGTACCTACAATGAGCAGTTCTTC,CASSWGTGTYNEQFF,TRBJ2-1,TRBV12-3/TRBV12-4,few,-
TGTGCCAGCAGCCCCCGACAGGAGTCGGGGGGCTACACCTTC,CASSPRQESGGYTF,TRBJ1-2,TRBV3-1,few,-
TGTGCCAGCAGTAGGACAGGGCGAAACTCCTACGAGCAGTACTTC,CASSRTGRNSYEQYF,TRBJ2-7,TRBV28,-,TRBD1
TGTGCCAGCAGCCAAGATCGGGGTGTGGGTTTGCCCCAGCATTTT,CASSQDRGVGLPQHF,TRBJ1-5,TRBV3-1,-,-
TGTGCCAGCAGTTTTGACGAGCAGTACTTC,CASSFDEQYF,TRBJ2-7,TRBV12-3/TRBV12-4,-,-
TGTGCCAGCAGCCGGGGCAGGGGCAATGAGCAGTTCTTC,CASSRGRGNEQFF,TRBJ2-1,TRBV3-1,-,-
TGTGCCACCAGCAGAAGGCTAGCGGGACTCACAGATACGCAGTATTTT,CATSRRLAGLTDTQYF,TRBJ2-3,TRBV15,-,TRBD2
TGTGCCAGCAGTTTTCCCCCAGGACAGCCCCAGCAGTACTTC,CASSFPPGQPQQYF,TRBJ2-7,TRBV12-3/TRBV12-4,-,-
TGTGCCAGCAATAAGGCGCTCTCTGGAAACACCATATATTTT,CASNKALSGNTIYF,TRBJ1-3,TRBV28,few,-
TGTGCCAGCAGTTTTAGCGGGGGCGGGGCAGATACGCAGTATTTT,CASSFSGGGADTQYF,TRBJ2-3,TRBV25-1,few,TRBD2
TGTGCCAGCAGCTTAGCGCGTGGCAGGGAGCCTGAAGCTTTCTTT,CASSLARGREPEAFF,TRBJ1-1,TRBV7-9,many,-
TGCGCCAGCAGCTTGGGTCCGGCGAACACTGAAGCTTTCTTT,CASSLGPANTEAFF,TRBJ1-1,TRBV5-1,many,-
TGTGCCAGCAGCTTAGGTCGGCACAGGCGACTTAATCAGCCCCAGCATTTT,CASSLGRHRRLNQPQHF,TRBJ1-5,TRBV7-2,-,-
TGCAGTGCTACAGAAGTGCACGAGCAGTACTTC,CSATEVHEQYF,TRBJ2-7,TRBV20-1,-,-
TGTGCCATCAGCGGCGACAGGGGGAATCAGCCCCAGCATTTT,CAISGDRGNQPQHF,TRBJ1-5,TRBV10-3,few,TRBD1
TGTGCCAGCAGCGAAGGACAGGGTAGGACTGAAGCTTTCTTT,CASSEGQGRTEAFF,TRBJ1-1,TRBV9,many,TRBD1
TGTGCCAGCAGTGTCGGGGGAAGCTCTGGGGCCAACGTCCTGACTTTC,CASSVGGSSGANVLTF,TRBJ2-6,TRBV12-3/TRBV12-4,few,-
TGTGCCAGCACCGTGTCAAGAATGAACACTGAAGCTTTCTTT,CASTVSRMNTEAFF,TRBJ1-1,TRBV6-1,-,-
TGCGCCAGCAGCTTGGGCTCAACGGGGGGACTGACCGGGGAGCTGTTTTTT,CASSLGSTGGLTGELFF,TRBJ2-2,TRBV5-1,-,TRBD2
TGTGCCAGCAGCCAAGCTGGGTACCCCCAGGGAGGCTATACCTTC,CASSQAGYPQGGYTF,TRBJ1-2,TRBV14,-,-
TGTGCCAGCAGCTTAGGCAGAGCGGGGGGTTCGTACTACGAGCAGTACTTC,CASSLGRAGGSYYEQYF,TRBJ2-7,TRBV11-3,-,TRBD2
TGTGCCAGCAGCTTGCGGGACAGACCGAACACTGAAGCTTTCTTT,CASSLRDRPNTEAFF,TRBJ1-1,TRBV5-8,-,TRBD1
TGCGCCAGCAGCCAAGGCAGGGGAGTGAACACCGGGGAGCTGTTTTTT,CASSQGRGVNTGELFF,TRBJ2-2,TRBV4-1,few,-
TGTGCCAGCAGGGGGGCTTTGAACACTGAAGCTTTCTTT,CASRGALNTEAFF,TRBJ1-1,TRBV28,few,-
TGCGCCAGCAGCCACGGACAGGGGAACTACGAGCAGTACTTC,CASSHGQGNYEQYF,TRBJ2-7,TRBV5-1,-,TRBD1
TGTGCCAGCAGTGAAAGGCTGGCGGGGACTAACACTGAAGCTTTCTTT,CASSERLAGTNTEAFF,TRBJ1-1,TRBV6-1,-,-
TGTGCCAGCAGCGTAGGACAGTCGGACACCGGGGAGCTGTTTTTT,CASSVGQSDTGELFF,TRBJ2-2,TRBV5-6,few,-
TGTGCCAGCAGTTACTCGGAGGGAACCGGGGAGCTGTTTTTT,CASSYSEGTGELFF,TRBJ2-2,TRBV6-5,many,-
TGCAGCGTCATGGCCAGCCCGTCCGCAGATACGCAGTATTTT,CSVMASPSADTQYF,TRBJ2-3,TRBV29-1,-,-
TGCAGTGCTTGGACCTCGAGCTCCTACGAGCAGTACTTC,CSAWTSSSYEQYF,TRBJ2-7,TRBV20-1,-,-
TGTGCCAGCAGTTACCGTCGGGTCGTTGGGGTTGAAGCTTTCTTT,CASSYRRVVGVEAFF,TRBJ1-1,TRBV6-2/TRBV6-3,-,-